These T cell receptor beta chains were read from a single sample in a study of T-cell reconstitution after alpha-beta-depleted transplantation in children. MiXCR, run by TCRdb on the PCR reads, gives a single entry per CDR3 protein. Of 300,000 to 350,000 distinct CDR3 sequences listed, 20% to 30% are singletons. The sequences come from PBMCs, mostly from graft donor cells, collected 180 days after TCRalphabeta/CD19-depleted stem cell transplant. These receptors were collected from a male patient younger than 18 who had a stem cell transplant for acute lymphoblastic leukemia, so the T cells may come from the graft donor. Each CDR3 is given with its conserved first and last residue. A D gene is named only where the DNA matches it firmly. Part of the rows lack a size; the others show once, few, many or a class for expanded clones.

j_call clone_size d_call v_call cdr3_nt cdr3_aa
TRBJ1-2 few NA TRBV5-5 TGTGCCAGCAGCTTAGTAACAGACTATGGCTACACCTTC CASSLVTDYGYTF
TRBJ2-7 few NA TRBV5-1 TGTGCCAGCAGCCCAGAGACAGGGAGGGACGAGCAGTACTTC CASSPETGRDEQYF
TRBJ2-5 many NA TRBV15 TGTGCCACCAGCAGTGGCCCTCCCCGGGGGCACTTC CATSSGPPRGHF
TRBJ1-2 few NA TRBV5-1 TGCGCCAGCAGCTTGGAGGGGGGATACTATGGCTACACCTTC CASSLEGGYYGYTF
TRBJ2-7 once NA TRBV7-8 TGTGCCAGCAGCTTTTCTGGTCCCCGAATCTACGAGCAGTACTTC CASSFSGPRIYEQYF
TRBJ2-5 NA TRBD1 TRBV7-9 TGTGCCAGCAGCCGCCGACAGGGTATGAGGACCCAGTACTTC CASSRRQGMRTQYF
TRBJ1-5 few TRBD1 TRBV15 TGTGCCACCAGCGGGTCCGGGACAGGACAGAATCAGCCCCAGCATTTT CATSGSGTGQNQPQHF
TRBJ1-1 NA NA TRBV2 TGTGCCAGCTTTAGGGTGATCACTGAAGCTTTCTTT CASFRVITEAFF
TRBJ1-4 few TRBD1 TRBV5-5 TGTGCCAGCAGCCTGACAGGGTTAAGGGAAAAACTGTTTTTT CASSLTGLREKLFF
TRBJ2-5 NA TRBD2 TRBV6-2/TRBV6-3 TGTGCCAGCAGTTACGGCGGGAGGATCCAAGAGACCCAGTACTTC CASSYGGRIQETQYF
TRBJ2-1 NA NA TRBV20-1 TGCAGTGCCCCCCCAGGGCTAGCGACCCAGACCTACAATGAGCAGTTCTTC CSAPPGLATQTYNEQFF
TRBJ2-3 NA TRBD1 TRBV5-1 TGCGCCAGCAGCTCACGCGGGACAGGCCTAGGAAAACAGGATACGCAGTATTTT CASSSRGTGLGKQDTQYF
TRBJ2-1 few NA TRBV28 TGTGCCAGCATCTGGGGTCTGTATCCCTACAATGAGCAGTTCTTC CASIWGLYPYNEQFF
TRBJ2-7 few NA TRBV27 TGTGCCAGCAGTGCGACAGGAGAGCAGTACTTC CASSATGEQYF
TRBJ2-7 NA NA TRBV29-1 TGCAGCGTTGAATTGGGGAGCTCCCACGAGCAGTACTTC CSVELGSSHEQYF
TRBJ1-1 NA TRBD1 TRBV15 TGTGCCACCAGCAGAAGACAGGGTTTTGGCACTGAAGCTTTCTTT CATSRRQGFGTEAFF
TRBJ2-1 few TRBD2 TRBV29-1 TGCAGCGCTGGACTAGTAGGGGTTGAGCAGTTCTTC CSAGLVGVEQFF
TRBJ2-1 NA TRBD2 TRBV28 TGTGCCAGCAGGCCGGGACTAGCGGGAGGGCCTACTCGCTACAATGAGCAGTTCTTC CASRPGLAGGPTRYNEQFF
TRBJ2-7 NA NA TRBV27 TGTGCCAGCTCAAGGCGGGGCCGGGGGTCCTACGAGCAGTACTTC CASSRRGRGSYEQYF
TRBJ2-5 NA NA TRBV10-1 TGCGCCAGCAGTGAGGGAGGGTACCAAGAGACCCAGTACTTC CASSEGGYQETQYF
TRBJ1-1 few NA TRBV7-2 TGTGCCAGCAGCTCAGGACCTATGAGCACTGAAGCTTTCTTT CASSSGPMSTEAFF
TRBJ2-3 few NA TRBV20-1 TGCAGTGCTAGAGATCGAAGGGCTAACTCCCCCGTCGGAGATACGCAGTATTTT CSARDRRANSPVGDTQYF
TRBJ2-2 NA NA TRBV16 TGTGCCAGCAGCCAAATGACCGGGGAGCTGTTTTTT CASSQMTGELFF
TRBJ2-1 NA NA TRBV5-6 TGTGCCAGCAGCTTGCGGGTAGCCGTTTACAATGAGCAGTTCTTC CASSLRVAVYNEQFF
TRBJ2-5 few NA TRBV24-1 TGTGCCACCAGTTCGGTCAGTCGTCAAGAGACCCAGTACTTC CATSSVSRQETQYF
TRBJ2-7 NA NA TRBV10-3 TGTGCCCTGTCTATAGGGGCCGCCTACGAGCAGTACTTC CALSIGAAYEQYF
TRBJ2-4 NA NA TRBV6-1 TGTGCCAGCAGTGCTGGGACGTCGCTGACCAAAAACATTCAGTACTTC CASSAGTSLTKNIQYF
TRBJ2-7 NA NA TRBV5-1 TGCGCCAGCAGCTCGCTCCCGGGGGAGGTTGCCTACGAGCAGTACTTC CASSSLPGEVAYEQYF
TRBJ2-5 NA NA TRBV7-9 TGTGCCAGCAGCTCTTTGACTAGTTCTGAAGAGACCCAGTACTTC CASSSLTSSEETQYF
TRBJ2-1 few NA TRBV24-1 TGTGCCACCAGAGGGACGTCCTACAATGAGCAGTTCTTC CATRGTSYNEQFF
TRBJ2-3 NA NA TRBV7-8 TGTGCCAGCAGCTTCAAGCGGCTCCCTAGCACAGATACGCAGTATTTT CASSFKRLPSTDTQYF
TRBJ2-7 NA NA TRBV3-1 TGTGCCAGCAGCTGGGGGGTGTTCTACGAGCAGTACTTC CASSWGVFYEQYF
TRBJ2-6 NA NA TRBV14 TGTGCCAGCAGTGGGAACTTACGGGGATCTGGGGCCAACGTCCTGACTTTC CASSGNLRGSGANVLTF
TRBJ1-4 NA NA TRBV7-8 TGTGCCAGCAGCTTAGTGCGGGGGAATGAAAAACTGTTTTTT CASSLVRGNEKLFF
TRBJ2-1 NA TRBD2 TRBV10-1 TGCGCCAGCAGTGATCTAGCGGAGACGAACTCCTACAATGAGCAGTTCTTC CASSDLAETNSYNEQFF
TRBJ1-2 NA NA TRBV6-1 TGTGCCAGCAGTGACCGGACCTACGGGGGCAGGGATGGCTACACCTTC CASSDRTYGGRDGYTF
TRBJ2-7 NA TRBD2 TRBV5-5 TGTGCCAGCAGCTCGTCCGGGACTAGCGGGAAATACGAGCAGTACTTC CASSSSGTSGKYEQYF
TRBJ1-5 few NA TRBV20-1 TGCAGTGCTAGTGACGGAGATCAGCCCCAGCATTTT CSASDGDQPQHF
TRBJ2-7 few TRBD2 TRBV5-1 TGCGCCAGCAGCTTGGTTCCGGGACTAGCGGGAGAAGGATACGAGCAGTACTTC CASSLVPGLAGEGYEQYF
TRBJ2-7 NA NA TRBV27 TGTGCCAGCAGTTCCTTGGGACGGTTCTCCTACGAGCAGTACTTC CASSSLGRFSYEQYF
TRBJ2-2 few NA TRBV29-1 TGCAGCGTGGTTACAGACACCGGGGAGCTGTTTTTT CSVVTDTGELFF
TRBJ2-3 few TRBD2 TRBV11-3 TGTGCCAGCAGCTTAGTCCCCCTAGGGGGACTAGCGATCCCTCCTAGCGCAGATACGCAGTATTTT CASSLVPLGGLAIPPSADTQYF
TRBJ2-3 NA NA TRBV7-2 TGTGCCAGCAGCTTAGCGCATCCGCCACTCACAGATACGCAGTATTTT CASSLAHPPLTDTQYF
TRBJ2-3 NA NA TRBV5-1 TGCGCCAGCAGCTCAAGGTGGGGGCCTCCGGGCATCACAGATACGCAGTATTTT CASSSRWGPPGITDTQYF
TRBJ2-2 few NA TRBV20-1 TGCAGTGCTACGTATGCGGATGGCGGGGAGCTGTTTTTT CSATYADGGELFF
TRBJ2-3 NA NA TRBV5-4 TGTGCCAGCAGCTTCAAATCGGTCACAGATACGCAGTATTTT CASSFKSVTDTQYF
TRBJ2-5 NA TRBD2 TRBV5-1 TGCGCCAGCAGCTTGGGCAAAACTAGCGGGGAGCAAGAGACCCAGTACTTC CASSLGKTSGEQETQYF
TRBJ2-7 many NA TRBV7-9 TGTGCCAGCAGCTCGTTTTACGAGCAGTACTTC CASSSFYEQYF
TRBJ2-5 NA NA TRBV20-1 TGCAGTGCTAGAGAGGGCCAAGAGACCCAGTACTTC CSAREGQETQYF
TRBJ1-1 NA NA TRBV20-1 TGCACCCAGGGACACACTGAAGCTTTCTTT CTQGHTEAFF
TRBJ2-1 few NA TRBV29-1 TGCAGCGTTGCCCTAGTGTCTCCCAATGGTGAGCAGTTCTTC CSVALVSPNGEQFF
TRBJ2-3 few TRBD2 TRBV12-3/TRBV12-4 TGTGCCAGCAGTCATTTAACGGTAGCGGGAGGGCCAGGGGCAGATACGCAGTATTTT CASSHLTVAGGPGADTQYF
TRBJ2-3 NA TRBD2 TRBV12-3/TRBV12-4 TGTGCCAGCAGTTTAGGGGGACTAGCGGGAACAAGCACAGATACGCAGTATTTT CASSLGGLAGTSTDTQYF
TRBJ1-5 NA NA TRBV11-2 TGTGCCAGCAGCTTATACGAGAGCAATCAGCCCCAGCATTTT CASSLYESNQPQHF
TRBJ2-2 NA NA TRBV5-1 TGCGCCAGCAGCTGGGGCCTTGGAACCGGGGAGCTGTTTTTT CASSWGLGTGELFF
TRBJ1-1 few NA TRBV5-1 TGCGCCAGCAGCTTCCGACACTTTCAGCCCTACCAAGCTTTCTTT CASSFRHFQPYQAFF
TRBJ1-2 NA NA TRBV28 TGTGCCAGCAGTTCTCCAGGGGAGGGGAGGTGGCATGGCTACACCTTC CASSSPGEGRWHGYTF
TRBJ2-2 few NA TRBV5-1 TGCGCCAGCAGCTTGGCAAGGGCGGGCTCAACCGGGGAGCTGTTTTTT CASSLARAGSTGELFF
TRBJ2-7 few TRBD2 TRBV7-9 TGTGCCAGCAGCTTCTTGCGGGCTAGCGGGATCTACGAGCAGTACTTC CASSFLRASGIYEQYF
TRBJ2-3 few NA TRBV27 TGTGCCAGCAGTTTGGGGATAGGTTTTGATACGCAGTATTTT CASSLGIGFDTQYF